These 6 T cell receptor beta chains share one sample of origin, sequenced in a study of cytomegalovirus exposure and HLA in healthy donors. Assay: immunoSEQ multiplex PCR; the TCRdb copy retains only in-frame clones and omits some. This sample yields 80,000 to 100,000 clones, of which more than 75% are seen a single time; about 6.5% belongs to the top ten. Specimen: PBMCs. The receptors derive from a man aged 18 to 35 in good health and CMV-seropositive.

The V call is TRBV15, the J call TRBJ1-2; D may be TRBD1 (5 bases). In germline, CDR1 is LNHNV, CDR2 YYDKDF (reference sequence). The V gene lost 6 bases and the J gene lost 6 bases, with 17 bases spanning the gap. The CDR3 length is 14 residues. The CDR3 here is CATSREGGTDGYTF. The CDR3 DNA sequence: TGTGCCACCAGTCGGGAGGGAGGGACTGATGGCTACACCTTC.

The V and J genes are TRBV7-3 and TRBJ2-1, with TRBD2 matching over 10 bases. The CDR3 extends over 15 amino acids. V was clipped by 6 bases and J by 7 bases; unmatched bases: 9. Germline CDR1 SGHTA, CDR2 FQGTGA. DNA of the CDR3: TGTGCCAGCAGACAATCTAGCGGGAGTCAGAATGAGCAGTTCTTC. Translating it yields CASRQSSGSQNEQFF.

The genes are TRBV5-6 and TRBJ2-7; 12 bases fit TRBD2. CDR3 length: 17 amino acids. V dropped 2 bases and J dropped 6; count of bases not matched to a gene: 12. Germline V CDR1 and CDR2: SGHDT, YYEEEE. The CDR3 is CASSLLLAGGKVGEQYF. Written as DNA, the CDR3 is TGTGCCAGCAGCTTACTACTAGCGGGAGGTAAGGTTGGCGAGCAGTACTTC.

The chain recombines TRBV7-8 with TRBJ2-7; 7 bases are shared with TRBD2. Per the germline V gene, CDR1 is SGHVS and CDR2 is FQNEAQ. The CDR3 spans 15 residues. After removal of 0 bases from V and 0 bases from J, the junction contained 2 bases not matched to a gene. The DNA for the CDR3 is TGTGCCAGCAGCTTAGCGGGGACTACCTCCTACGAGCAGTACTTC. Translated, it gives CASSLAGTTSYEQYF.

This chain uses TRBV19 with TRBJ1-1; the match to TRBD1 covers 9 bases. V lost 4 bases and J lost 0; bases outside the gene matches: 12. The CDR3 is 18 amino acids. The germline gives CDR1 LNHDA, CDR2 SQIVND (reference sequence). The CDR3 nucleotides read TGTGCCAGTAGTAAACCGGGACAGGGCAAATTCATGAACACTGAAGCTTTCTTT. Protein: CASSKPGQGKFMNTEAFF.

The CDR3 sequence is CASSQGVRGRPDTQYF. In DNA form, the CDR3 reads TGCGCCAGCAGCCAAGGTGTGAGGGGGCGCCCAGATACGCAGTATTTT. V usage is TRBV4-3 and J usage is TRBJ2-3; 7 bases are shared with TRBD1. The CDR3 consists of 16 residues. The V segment lost 1 base and the J segment 4 bases; nucleotides outside the gene matches: 8. CDR1 and CDR2 from the germline V gene are LGHNA and YSLEER.